This TCR beta chain derives from a study of cytomegalovirus exposure and HLA in healthy donors. V shed 0 bases and J shed 12 bases, with 24 bases lying between them. Germline lookup yields CDR1 MRHNA and CDR2 SNTAGT. The CDR3 is 17 residues long. Primers included in the PCR were 60 Vbeta and 13 Jbeta primers. Profiling relied on immunoSEQ multiplex PCR, and the TCRdb table lists in-frame clones only, not all of them. The sample yields 150,000 or so clones, 70% to 80% seen once. This clone appeared a single time. The sequencing input was PBMCs. This sequence joins TRBV6-4 and TRBJ2-1; a possible D gene is TRBD2 (12 bases). The sequence was obtained from a man aged 25-45 years in good health and CMV-seropositive. The CDR3 sequence: CASSDSKGLAGTGGQFF. For the CDR3, the DNA is TGTGCCAGCAGTGACTCGAAAGGACTAGCGGGGACAGGGGGGCAGTTCTTC.